Given below is one T cell receptor beta chain in context. Generated by immunoSEQ multiplex PCR, the TCRdb table keeps only in-frame clones and is missing some. The sample shows roughly 170,000 clones, about three quarters of them seen only once. These data come from a study of blood T cell repertoires in COVID-19. Overall study: Sources were T cells, B-cell-depleted T cells, or PBMCs; the material itself was cDNA or gDNA.

Trimming cost V 2 bases and J 2 bases; bases outside gene matches: 6. In germline, CDR1 is SGHDT, CDR2 YYEEEE. The CDR3 has 16 amino acids. Specimen: peripheral blood. The origin of this receptor is a woman in her 70s with acute or convalescent COVID-19. J is TRBJ2-3 and V is TRBV5-6, with 9 bases matching TRBD2. CDR3 protein: CASSFGLALDTDTQYF. The CDR3 DNA reads as TGTGCCAGCAGCTTCGGACTAGCGCTTGACACAGATACGCAGTATTTT.